Each of the 24 T cell receptor beta chains below was sequenced from the same sample in a study of T cell responses to AZD1222 COVID-19 vaccine. TCRdb keeps only in-frame clones here, not all; method: immunoSEQ multiplex PCR. Counted here are 95,000 to 150,000 clones, about 90% occurring once; the ten biggest clones make up around 0.96%. The specimen comprised peripheral blood, sampled on day 0 of AZD1222 vaccination. Receptors were obtained from an adult in good health.

The V gene is TRBV6-1, the J gene TRBJ1-3; D is unresolved. CDR3 length equals 12 residues. Between the trimmed V and J ends, which lost 8 bases and 0 bases, there was a span of 5 bases. The germline V gene has CDR1 MNHNS and CDR2 SASEGT. This CDR3 is CASAPSGNTIYF. The CDR3 DNA reads TGTGCCAGCGCACCCTCTGGAAACACCATATATTTT.

V is TRBV18 and J is TRBJ1-1, with D tentatively TRBD1 (5 bases). V dropped 4 bases and J dropped 7 bases, with 22 bases sitting between them. Germline V lookup: CDR1 KGHSH, CDR2 LQKENI. The CDR3 contains 16 residues. CDR3 region: CASSQQEARIGLEAFF. The DNA of the CDR3 is TGTGCCAGCTCACAACAGGAGGCGCGGATCGGCCTTGAAGCTTTCTTT.

The chain carries TRBV10-3 and TRBJ2-5; 9 bases are shared with TRBD1. The CDR3 covers 15 residues. With 3 bases clipped from V and 5 bases from J, the junction kept 7 bases outside the gene matches. CDR1 and CDR2 (germline): ENHRY, SYGVKD. CDR3 sequence reads: CAISESGTGHETQYF. The CDR3 nucleotides read TGTGCCATCAGTGAATCCGGGACAGGGCATGAGACCCAGTACTTC.

J is TRBJ2-1 and V is TRBV9; 7 nucleotides match TRBD2. The CDR3 is made up of 15 amino acids. Germline assignment: CDR1 SGDLS and CDR2 YYNGEE. After removal of 0 bases from V and 7 bases from J, the junction contained 7 bases not matched to a gene. The CDR3 DNA reads TGTGCCAGCAGCGTAGGGGGCGGGAGCAGGAATGAGCAGTTCTTC. Its protein is CASSVGGGSRNEQFF.

The chain employs TRBV2 and TRBJ1-4, with D unresolved. The CDR3 totals 12 residues. CDR1 is SNHLY and CDR2 is FYNNEI in the germline V gene. Trimming took 5 bases from V and 8 from J, leaving 9 bases between them. CDR3 sequence: CASSREREKLFF. As DNA, the CDR3 is TGTGCCAGCAGTCGGGAGCGGGAAAAACTGTTTTTT.

In its sample, this clone was seen once. The V gene is TRBV11-1, the J gene TRBJ1-1, with D perhaps TRBD1 (6 bases). The CDR3 runs 15 residues. Germline-derived CDR1 and CDR2 are SGHAT and FQDESV (reference sequence). Trimming removed 5 bases from V and 2 bases from J, with 15 bases in between. The CDR3 reads CASSPTGQFNTEAFF. The CDR3 DNA follows: TGTGCCAGCAGCCCTACAGGGCAGTTCAACACTGAAGCTTTCTTT.

The chain links TRBV19 to TRBJ1-1; tentative D call: TRBD1 (5 bases). V lost 5 bases to trimming and J lost 1 base, with 11 bases between them. The germline CDR1 and CDR2 sequences are LNHDA and SQIVND (reference sequence). The CDR3 runs to 14 residues. The CDR3, as DNA: TGTGCCAGTAGTTTGGGGGTGGGGAACACTGAAGCTTTCTTT. This sequence encodes CASSLGVGNTEAFF.

V and J are TRBV5-8 and TRBJ1-1, with D unresolved. The CDR3 contains 12 residues. Trimming removed 5 bases at V and 4 bases at J, with 9 bases between. The germline V gene has CDR1 SGHTS and CDR2 YDEGEE. CDR3 region: CASSFDSTEAFF. The DNA of the CDR3 is TGTGCCAGCAGTTTTGATAGCACTGAAGCTTTCTTT.

The gene calls are TRBV5-1 and TRBJ1-4; TRBD1 aligns across 7 bases. V was pared by 4 bases and J by 3 bases, with 6 bases of the junction left unmatched. CDR3 length: 15 residues. Germline V gene data show CDR1 as SGHRS and CDR2 as YFSETQ. Written as DNA, the CDR3 is TGCGCCAGCAGCCTTCCCGGGACAGCTAATGAAAAACTGTTTTTT. Translated: CASSLPGTANEKLFF.

The chain carries TRBV7-3 and TRBJ2-3, with 9 bases matching TRBD2. The V segment lost 5 bases and the J segment 3 bases; nucleotides outside the gene matches: 9. CDR1 SGHTA and CDR2 FQGTGA come from the germline V gene. CDR3 length: 16 residues. CDR3 sequence (DNA): TGTGCCAGCAGCGAACAGGGACTAGCAGGAACAGATACGCAGTATTTT. Encoded protein: CASSEQGLAGTDTQYF.

The chain uses TRBV19 and TRBJ2-5; either TRBD1 or TRBD2 may supply D (5 bases each). The CDR3 loop spans 13 amino acids. Trimming removed 7 bases at V and 7 bases at J, with 16 bases between. Per germline, CDR1 LNHDA and CDR2 SQIVND (reference sequence). CDR3 sequence: CASKGTLARTQYF. CDR3 DNA sequence: TGTGCCAGTAAAGGGACGCTCGCACGGACCCAGTACTTC. The full variable domain, in which reference TRBV19 and TRBJ2-5 provide the parts outside the CDR3, is DGGITQSPKYLFRKEGQNVTLSCEQNLNHDAMYWYRQDPGQGLRLIYYSQIVNDFQKGDIAEGYSVSREKKESFPLTVTSAQKNPTAFYLCASKGTLARTQYFGPGTRLLVL.

The J gene is TRBJ1-2, the V gene TRBV30, with D possibly being TRBD1 (6 bases). The V gene lost 5 bases and the J gene lost 0 bases, with 10 bases spanning the gap. The CDR3 runs to 13 residues. Germline assignment: CDR1 GTSNPN and CDR2 SVGIG (reference sequence). The CDR3 here is CAWDRNPNYGYTF. The CDR3 region has the DNA TGTGCCTGGGACAGGAACCCTAACTATGGCTACACCTTC. The full variable domain, with the rest looked up from reference TRBV30 and TRBJ1-2, is SQTIHQWPATLVQPVGSPLSLECTVEGTSNPNLYWYRQAAGRGLQLLFYSVGIGQISSEVPQNLSASRPQDRQFILSSKKLLLSDSGFYLCAWDRNPNYGYTFGSGTRLTVV.

The J gene is TRBJ1-2, the V gene TRBV25-1; tentative D call: TRBD1 (5 bases). Between the trimmed V and J ends, which lost 8 bases and 1 base, there was a span of 5 bases. CDR1 is MGHDK and CDR2 is SYGVNS in the germline V gene. There are 11 residues in the CDR3. This CDR3 reads CASQGNYGYTF. Written as DNA, the CDR3 is TGTGCCAGCCAGGGTAACTATGGCTACACCTTC.

The CDR3 here is CASSEALAGSYEQYF. In DNA form, the CDR3 reads TGTGCCAGCAGTGAAGCGCTAGCGGGCTCCTACGAGCAGTACTTC. The rearrangement links TRBV2 to TRBJ2-7, with TRBD2 matching over 8 bases. J gave up 0 bases and V 0 bases, and 1 base lay outside the gene matches. The germline V gene encodes CDR1 SNHLY and CDR2 FYNNEI. The CDR3 loop spans 15 amino acids.

The chain is built from TRBV7-6 and TRBJ2-2; 9 nucleotides align to TRBD2. The CDR3 is 13 amino acids. V dropped 4 bases and J dropped 8; count of bases not matched to a gene: 2. In germline, CDR1 is SGHVS, CDR2 FNYEAQ. The CDR3 reads CASSSAGGGELFF. CDR3 coding DNA: TGTGCCAGCAGCTCCGCGGGAGGGGGGGAGCTGTTTTTT.

V and J are TRBV12-3 or TRBV12-4 and TRBJ2-7, with D perhaps matching TRBD1 (5 bases). The CDR3 consists of 13 residues. V shed 6 bases and J shed 3 bases, with 12 bases lying between them. As DNA, the CDR3 is TGTGCCAGCAGCCGACAGACCAGCTACGAGCAGTACTTC. Translation: CASSRQTSYEQYF.

This chain joins TRBV28 and TRBJ2-7; 7 nucleotides agree with TRBD2. Germline V gene data show CDR1 as MDHEN and CDR2 as SYDVKM. J lost 0 bases, V lost 3 bases, and 5 bases had no gene match. The CDR3 runs to 15 residues. The CDR3 nucleotides are TGTGCCAGCAGTTTGGGGGGGAAGTTCTCCTACGAGCAGTACTTC. This encodes CASSLGGKFSYEQYF. Full variable domain (missing parts from reference TRBV28 and TRBJ2-7): DVKVTQSSRYLVKRTGEKVFLECVQDMDHENMFWYRQDPGLGLRLIYFSYDVKMKEKGDIPEGYSVSREKKERFSLILESASTNQTSMYLCASSLGGKFSYEQYFGPGTRLTVT.

This sequence joins TRBV15 and TRBJ1-1, with unresolved D. In germline, CDR1 is LNHNV, CDR2 YYDKDF (reference sequence). The CDR3 is 15 amino acids. V lost 0 bases to trimming and J lost 8 bases, with 16 bases between them. CDR3 amino acids: CATSRDPVYRREAFF. The CDR3 DNA sequence: TGTGCCACCAGCAGAGATCCCGTGTATAGACGGGAAGCTTTCTTT.

This rearrangement joins TRBV24-1 to TRBJ2-7; weak D call: TRBD1 (6 bases). In germline, CDR1 is KGHDR, CDR2 SFDVKD. The ends were cut back, 5 bases at V and 0 bases at J, with 13 bases in the middle. The CDR3 extends over 15 amino acids. The CDR3 loop reads CATSGLRDNSYEQYF. CDR3 nucleotides: TGTGCCACCAGTGGGCTTAGGGACAACTCCTACGAGCAGTACTTC.

This chain uses TRBV24-1 with TRBJ1-5, with D uncertain. V was shortened by 8 bases and J by 0 bases, with 19 bases between the two germline ends. CDR3 length: 17 amino acids. Germline CDR1 and CDR2: KGHDR and SFDVKD. The CDR3 region is CATTPRGTRGSNQPQHF. The CDR3 nucleotides are TGTGCCACCACCCCCCGGGGTACTCGGGGTAGCAATCAGCCCCAGCATTTT.

This clone occurred a few times. CDR3 DNA: TGTGCCAGCAGTTTATCTGGGGCCAACGTCCTGACTTTC. It yields the protein CASSLSGANVLTF. The V call is TRBV28, the J call TRBJ2-6; D ambiguous. The CDR3 is 13 amino acids. The V end was cut by 1 base, the J end by 2 bases, with 0 bases between. The germline gives CDR1 MDHEN, CDR2 SYDVKM.

The rearrangement uses TRBV3-1 (or the pseudogene TRBV3-2) and TRBJ2-4; a weak D match, TRBD1 (5 bases). Trimming took off 4 bases at V and 9 bases at J, with 19 bases between the two ends. CDR1 LGHDT and CDR2 YNNKEL come from the germline V gene (reference sequence). The CDR3 is 15 amino acids. The CDR3: CASSRSWGLKGIQYF. CDR3 coding DNA: TGTGCCAGCAGCCGTTCCTGGGGCTTGAAGGGCATTCAGTACTTC.

This clone was picked up one time. V gene TRBV5-8 combines with J gene TRBJ2-7, with TRBD1 identical over 7 bases. The trim removed 7 bases at V and 4 bases at J, leaving 8 bases unmatched. Germline assignment: CDR1 SGHTS and CDR2 YDEGEE. This CDR3 spans 13 amino acids. CDR3 protein: CASCPDRVYEQYF. CDR3 nucleotides: TGTGCCAGCTGCCCCGACAGGGTGTACGAGCAGTACTTC. The variable domain in full, completed from reference TRBV5-8 and TRBJ2-7, reads EAGVTQSPTHLIKTRGQQATLRCSPISGHTSVYWYQQALGLGLQFLLWYDEGEERNRGNFPPRFSGRQFPNYSSELNVNALELEDSALYLCASCPDRVYEQYFGPGTRLTVT.

The chain employs TRBV7-9 and TRBJ2-7; TRBD2 might be the D (6 bases). The germline gives CDR1 SEHNR, CDR2 FQNEAQ (reference sequence). This CDR3 comprises 15 residues. V dropped 5 bases and J dropped 4 bases, with 18 bases sitting between them. DNA of the CDR3: TGTGCCAGCAGCCCTGTCGGAGGGGTGCTGTACGAGCAGTACTTC. Its translation is CASSPVGGVLYEQYF.